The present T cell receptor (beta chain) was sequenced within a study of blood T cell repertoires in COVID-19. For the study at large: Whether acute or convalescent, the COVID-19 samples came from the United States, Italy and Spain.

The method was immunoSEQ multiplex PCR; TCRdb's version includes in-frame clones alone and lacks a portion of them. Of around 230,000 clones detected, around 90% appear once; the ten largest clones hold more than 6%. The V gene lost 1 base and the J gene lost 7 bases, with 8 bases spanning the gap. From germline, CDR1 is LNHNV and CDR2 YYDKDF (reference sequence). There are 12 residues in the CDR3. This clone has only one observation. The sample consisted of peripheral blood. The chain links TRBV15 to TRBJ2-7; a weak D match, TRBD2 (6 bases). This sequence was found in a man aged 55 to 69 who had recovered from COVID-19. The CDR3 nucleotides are TGTGCCACCAGCAGAGCCCGGGGGGAGCAGTACTTC. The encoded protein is CATSRARGEQYF.